The 16 T cell receptor beta chains given below trace back to one sample, sequenced in a study of yellow fever vaccine responses in identical twins. TCRdb independently ran MiXCR on the RT-PCR reads; one entry per CDR3 protein. The table includes 2,500 or so distinct CDR3 sequences, approximately 80% detected once. Specimen: T cells from blood (PBMCs), unsorted or a sorted subset (not recorded which), collected before or after yellow fever vaccination (not recorded which). Receptors were obtained from a female donor who received the yellow fever vaccine.

The rearrangement joins TRBV2 to TRBJ2-3; 9 bases line up with TRBD1. This CDR3 has 15 residues. The V segment lost 6 bases and the J segment 4 bases; nucleotides outside the gene matches: 8. Germline CDR1 and CDR2: SNHLY and FYNNEI. Written as DNA, the CDR3 is TGTGCCAGCAGGGGACAGGGAACTCGGTCAGATACGCAGTATTTT. Translating it yields CASRGQGTRSDTQYF.

The J gene is TRBJ2-7, the V gene TRBV4-1; D is unresolved. Per germline, CDR1 MGHRA and CDR2 YSYEKL. V was shortened by 0 bases and J by 0 bases, with 3 bases between the two germline ends. CDR3 length: 13 amino acids. The CDR3 DNA is TGCGCCAGCAGCCAAGACAGCTCCTACGAGCAGTACTTC. This encodes CASSQDSSYEQYF.

The V and J genes are TRBV6-1 and TRBJ2-7, with 7 bases fitting TRBD1. The junction had 17 bases not matched to a gene; V was cut back by 7 bases and J by 5 bases. This CDR3 region has 16 residues. Germline CDR1 MNHNS, CDR2 SASEGT. CDR3 nucleotides: TGTGCCAGCACCTGGGTCGGACGAGACAGGGTCCACGAGCAGTACTTC. This codes for CASTWVGRDRVHEQYF.

The J gene is TRBJ2-6, the V gene TRBV4-3; D unclear. The CDR3 runs to 15 residues. Germline V gives CDR1 LGHNA, CDR2 YSLEER. The V gene lost 0 bases and the J gene lost 0 bases, with 3 bases spanning the gap. Written as DNA, the CDR3 is TGCGCCAGCAGCCAAGATCGCTCTGGGGCCAACGTCCTGACTTTC. Translated: CASSQDRSGANVLTF.

The chain joins TRBV2 to TRBJ2-5; D remains unclear. Germline V CDR1 and CDR2: SNHLY, FYNNEI. V was clipped by 1 base and J by 5 bases, with 11 bases between them. The CDR3 sequence is 14 residues long. CDR3: CASSEGLLLETQYF. The CDR3 coding sequence is TGTGCCAGCAGTGAAGGGCTTCTTCTGGAGACCCAGTACTTC.

The sample holds a few counts of this clonotype. The J gene is TRBJ2-3, the V gene TRBV11-3; no clear D. Germline V CDR1 and CDR2: SGHNT, YENEEA. V lost 3 bases and J lost 4, with 5 bases in between. The CDR3 totals 12 residues. This CDR3 reads CASSFRADTQYF. The CDR3 region has the DNA TGTGCCAGCAGCTTTAGGGCAGATACGCAGTATTTT.

The chain is built from TRBV15 and TRBJ2-1, with D hard to call. Germline values: CDR1 LNHNV, CDR2 YYDKDF (reference sequence). The CDR3 extends over 16 amino acids. Trimming shortened V by 5 bases and J by 8 bases, and 22 bases separated the two germline ends. The chain's CDR3 is CATSEGRWKGADEQFF. The CDR3 DNA reads TGTGCCACCAGCGAAGGACGATGGAAGGGTGCGGATGAGCAGTTCTTC.

J is TRBJ2-1 and V is TRBV18; D is ambiguous. CDR3 size: 13 residues. Per the germline V gene, CDR1 is KGHSH and CDR2 is LQKENI. V was shortened by 3 bases and J by 0 bases, with 3 bases between the two germline ends. CDR3 sequence: CASSPASYNEQFF. In DNA form, the CDR3 reads TGTGCCAGCTCACCGGCCTCCTACAATGAGCAGTTCTTC.

The gene calls are TRBV7-9 and TRBJ2-2; 8 positions agree with TRBD2. There are 16 residues in the CDR3. The germline CDR1 and CDR2 sequences are SEHNR and FQNEAQ (reference sequence). The J segment lost 0 bases and the V segment lost 5 bases, leaving 5 bases of the junction unmatched. The CDR3 DNA follows: TGTGCCAGCAGCCTCCAGCGGGGGACGAACACCGGGGAGCTGTTTTTT. It yields the protein CASSLQRGTNTGELFF.

The chain has TRBV7-9 and TRBJ2-2; D is unresolved. Trimming stripped 4 bases from V and 1 base from J, with 7 bases between. The length of the CDR3 is 14 residues. Per the germline V gene, CDR1 is SEHNR and CDR2 is FQNEAQ (reference sequence). CDR3: CASSSRQNTGELFF. The CDR3 DNA sequence: TGTGCCAGCAGCTCGCGACAGAACACCGGGGAGCTGTTTTTT.

The chain carries TRBV10-3 and TRBJ2-7; no firm D call. CDR3 length: 13 residues. The V end lost 2 bases, the J end lost 4 bases, and 9 bases lay between the germline ends. Germline V gene data show CDR1 as ENHRY and CDR2 as SYGVKD. CDR3 in DNA: TGTGCCATCAGTGAGGATCGTCCGTACGAGCAGTACTTC. Its protein is CAISEDRPYEQYF.

This chain joins TRBV11-3 and TRBJ2-1; 13 bases line up with TRBD2. The junction had 7 bases not matched to a gene; V was cut back by 6 bases and J by 5 bases. The CDR3 is 16 amino acids. The germline CDR1 and CDR2 sequences are SGHNT and YENEEA. DNA for the CDR3: TGTGCCAGCAGTCACTTCGGACTAGCGGGGGACAATGAGCAGTTCTTC. Amino acids: CASSHFGLAGDNEQFF.

In its sample, this clonotype was seen a few times. The chain joins TRBV11-1 to TRBJ2-2; 7 positions match TRBD2. The germline V gene encodes CDR1 SGHAT and CDR2 FQDESV (reference sequence). V dropped 4 bases and J dropped 0; count of bases not matched to a gene: 5. CDR3 size: 16 residues. CDR3 loop: CASSWTLAPNTGELFF. The DNA for the CDR3 is TGTGCCAGCAGCTGGACACTAGCGCCGAACACCGGGGAGCTGTTTTTT.

The genes are TRBV10-1 and TRBJ1-2, with TRBD1 matching over 11 bases. Germline assignment: CDR1 WNHNN and CDR2 SYGVQD (reference sequence). The CDR3 length is 18 residues. With V trimmed by 5 bases and J by 4 bases, 15 bases remained unmatched. CDR3 bases: TGCGCCAGCAGTACCCTTTATGGGACAGGGGGGAGAGCCTATGGCTACACCTTC. This codes for CASSTLYGTGGRAYGYTF.

J is TRBJ2-7 and V is TRBV21-1; the table's D call, TRBD1, was not checked against the DNA. TRBV21-1 is a known pseudogene. The CDR3 has 16 amino acids. For the CDR3, the DNA is TGTGCCAGCAGCGGAAGGGGACAGGGCGAGAACTACGAGCAGTACTTC. Its protein product is CASSGRGQGENYEQYF.

V is TRBV10-3 and J is TRBJ2-1; D call uncertain. Trimming stripped 11 bases from V and 2 bases from J, with 13 bases between. The CDR3 has 13 amino acids. Germline V CDR1 and CDR2: ENHRY, SYGVKD. This CDR3 is CAAPPTPYNEQFF. CDR3 nucleotide sequence: TGTGCCGCTCCTCCGACCCCCTACAATGAGCAGTTCTTC.